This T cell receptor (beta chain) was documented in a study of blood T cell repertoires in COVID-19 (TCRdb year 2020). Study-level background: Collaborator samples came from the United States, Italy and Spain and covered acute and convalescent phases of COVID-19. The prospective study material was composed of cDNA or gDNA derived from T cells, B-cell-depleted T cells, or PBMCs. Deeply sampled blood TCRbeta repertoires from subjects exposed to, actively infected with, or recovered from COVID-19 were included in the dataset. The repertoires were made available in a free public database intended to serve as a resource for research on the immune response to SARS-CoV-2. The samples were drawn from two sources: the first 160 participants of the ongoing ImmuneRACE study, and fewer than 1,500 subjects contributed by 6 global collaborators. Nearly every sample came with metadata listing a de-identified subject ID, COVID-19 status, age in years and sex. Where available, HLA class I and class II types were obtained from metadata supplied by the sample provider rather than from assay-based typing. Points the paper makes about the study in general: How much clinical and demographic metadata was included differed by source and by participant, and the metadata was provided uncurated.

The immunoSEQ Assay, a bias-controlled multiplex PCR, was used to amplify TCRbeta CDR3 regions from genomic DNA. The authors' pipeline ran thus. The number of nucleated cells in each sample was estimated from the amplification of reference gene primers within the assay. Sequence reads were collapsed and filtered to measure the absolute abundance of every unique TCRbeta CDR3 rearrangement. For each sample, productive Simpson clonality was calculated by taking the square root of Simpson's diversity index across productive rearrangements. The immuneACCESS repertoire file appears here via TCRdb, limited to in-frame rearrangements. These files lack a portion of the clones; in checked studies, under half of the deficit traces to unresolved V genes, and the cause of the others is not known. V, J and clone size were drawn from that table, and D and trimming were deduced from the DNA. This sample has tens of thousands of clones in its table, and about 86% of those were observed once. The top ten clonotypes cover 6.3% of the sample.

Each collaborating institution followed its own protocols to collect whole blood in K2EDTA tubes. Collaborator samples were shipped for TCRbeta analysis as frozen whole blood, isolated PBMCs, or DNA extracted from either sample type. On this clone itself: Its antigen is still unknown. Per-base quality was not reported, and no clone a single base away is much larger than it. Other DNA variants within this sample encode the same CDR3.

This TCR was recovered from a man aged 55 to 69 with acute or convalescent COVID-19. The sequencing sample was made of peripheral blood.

The DNA sequence is as follows: TGTGCCAGCAGTTTAGCGGGCCCCTACGAGCAGTACTTC. This yields the protein CASSLAGPYEQYF. The chain was built from TRBV12-3 or TRBV12-4 and TRBJ2-7; the D gene cannot be resolved reliably. The CDR3 has 13 amino acids, counting the end cysteine and phenylalanine. Kept here is only the CDR3 DNA, which spans 39 bases and is read in frame from base 1. At the junction V is shortened by 0 bases and J by 2 bases, with 5 bases in between.